This entry lists 25 T cell receptor beta chains sequenced from one sample in a study of shared clonotypes between healthy human individuals. The protocol was immunoSEQ multiplex PCR, while the TCRdb copy is restricted to in-frame clones and leaves out a portion. The sample comprises about 500,000 clones, around 77% of which are singletons, and around 11% rests with the top ten. The sample taken for sequencing was PBMCs. The receptor set was obtained from a woman between 40 and 55 years old in good health. Some clones in this sample may be carry-over from other donors' samples.

The gene calls are TRBV11-2 and TRBJ1-4; D is perhaps TRBD1 (6 bases). The CDR3 contains 14 residues. V was trimmed by 5 bases and J by 3 bases, leaving 10 bases between them. CDR1 and CDR2 (germline): SGHAT, FQNNGV. CDR3 region: CASSPGQPNEKLFF. The CDR3 coding sequence is TGTGCCAGCAGCCCGGGACAACCTAATGAAAAACTGTTTTTT.

The chain employs TRBV5-6 and TRBJ2-7, with a weak D call TRBD2 (5 bases). The CDR3 runs to 14 residues. The V gene lost 5 bases and the J gene lost 4 bases, with 16 bases spanning the gap. From germline, CDR1 is SGHDT and CDR2 YYEEEE. CDR3 sequence (DNA): TGTGCCAGCAGTATCCGGGATCGGTCGTACGAGCAGTACTTC. Its protein product is CASSIRDRSYEQYF.

This chain links TRBV4-3 with TRBJ2-1; a possible D gene is TRBD1 (6 bases). CDR3 length: 15 amino acids. Looked up from germline, CDR1 is LGHNA and CDR2 is YSLEER. The V end was cut by 3 bases, the J end by 4 bases, with 13 bases between. The CDR3: CASSHGGDGYNEQFF. The CDR3 nucleotides are TGCGCCAGCAGCCATGGGGGCGACGGATACAATGAGCAGTTCTTC.

The V call is TRBV30, the J call TRBJ1-1; weak D call: TRBD1 (6 bases). This CDR3 is built from 11 residues. Germline-derived CDR1 and CDR2 are GTSNPN and SVGIG (reference sequence). V lost 4 bases and J lost 12, with 15 bases in between. The CDR3 reads CAWTWDISPFF. CDR3 in DNA: TGTGCCTGGACTTGGGACATCAGCCCTTTCTTT.

This chain connects TRBV7-9 to TRBJ2-7, with 9 positions matching TRBD1. Trimming removed 8 bases from V and 2 bases from J; junction bases left unmatched: 7. Looked up from germline, CDR1 is SEHNR and CDR2 is FQNEAQ (reference sequence). CDR3 length: 14 amino acids. The CDR3 reads CASGSGTGPYEQYF. The CDR3 nucleotides read TGTGCCAGCGGGTCCGGGACAGGGCCCTACGAGCAGTACTTC.

About this clone: This likely reflects a read error, since a far larger clone is one base away. The rearrangement joins TRBV4-1 to TRBJ2-7, with D perhaps matching TRBD1 or TRBD2 (5 bases each). Germline-derived CDR1 and CDR2 are MGHRA and YSYEKL. This CDR3 has 14 residues. Trimming shortened V by 1 base and J by 5 bases, and 12 bases separated the two germline ends. As DNA, the CDR3 is TGCGCCAGCAGCCAAGGGGAAGAGGGACACGAGCAGTACTTC. Protein product: CASSQGEEGHEQYF.

This clone appeared a single time. This sample also contains other DNA sequences that code for the same CDR3. The J gene is TRBJ1-2, the V gene TRBV28; 8 nucleotides line up with TRBD1. Germline CDR1 and CDR2: MDHEN and SYDVKM. CDR3 length: 12 residues. J lost 4 bases, V lost 5 bases, and 0 bases had no gene match. As DNA, the CDR3 is TGTGCCAGCAGTGGACAGGGCTATGGCTACACCTTC. The encoded protein is CASSGQGYGYTF.

The gene calls are TRBV15 and TRBJ2-7; D might be TRBD2 (5 bases). Germline-derived CDR1 and CDR2 are LNHNV and YYDKDF (reference sequence). There are 16 residues in the CDR3. Between the trimmed V and J ends, which lost 0 bases and 1 base, there was a span of 13 bases. The CDR3 DNA is TGTGCCACCAGCAGAGATCGGGGAGCTGCTTCCTACGAGCAGTACTTC. Translation: CATSRDRGAASYEQYF. Complete variable domain (other parts from reference TRBV15 and TRBJ2-7): DAMVIQNPRYQVTQFGKPVTLSCSQTLNHNVMYWYQQKSSQAPKLLFHYYDKDFNNEADTPDNFQSRRPNTSFCFLDIRSPGLGDTAMYLCATSRDRGAASYEQYFGPGTRLTVT.

The CDR3 protein is CASRHTGGSEAFF. The CDR3 region has the DNA TGTGCCAGCAGACATACAGGGGGCTCTGAAGCTTTCTTT. The chain recombines TRBV11-2 with TRBJ1-1, with 9 bases matching TRBD1. Germline V gene data show CDR1 as SGHAT and CDR2 as FQNNGV. Losses at the gene ends were 6 bases for V and 6 bases for J; bases not matched to a gene: 5. The CDR3 totals 13 residues.

The chain combines TRBV15 with TRBJ2-2; a possible D gene is TRBD1 (6 bases). The CDR3 length is 16 residues. Trimming took off 1 base at V and 5 bases at J, with 14 bases between the two ends. Germline V gene sequence: CDR1 LNHNV, CDR2 YYDKDF (reference sequence). In DNA, the CDR3 is TGTGCCACCAGCAGAGTCAGGACAGTGAATACCGGGGAGCTGTTTTTT. Protein product: CATSRVRTVNTGELFF.

To note about this clone: This likely traces to a read error, being one base from a far larger clone. Other DNA sequences in this specimen translate into the identical CDR3. This chain joins TRBV27 and TRBJ1-1; D ambiguous. This CDR3 region has 13 residues. Trimming removed 2 bases from V and 3 bases from J, with 7 bases in between. The germline gives CDR1 MNHEY, CDR2 SMNVEV (reference sequence). CDR3 sequence (DNA): TGTGCCAGCAGTTTAAGCAGAGACACTGAAGCTTTCTTT. The encoded protein is CASSLSRDTEAFF.

This chain connects TRBV5-1 to TRBJ2-2; weak D call: TRBD1 (6 bases). Trimming removed 1 base at V and 6 bases at J, with 10 bases between. CDR1 SGHRS and CDR2 YFSETQ come from the germline V gene. The CDR3 has 14 residues. DNA of the CDR3: TGCGCCAGCAGCTTGTTGGGGGCGGCCGGGGAGCTGTTTTTT. Translating gives CASSLLGAAGELFF.

The chain couples TRBV30 to TRBJ2-3, with 10 nucleotides matching TRBD1. Per germline, CDR1 GTSNPN and CDR2 SVGIG (reference sequence). The CDR3 is 16 amino acids. Germline trimming cut 2 bases from V and 6 bases from J; bases unmatched to any gene: 11. The CDR3 region has the DNA TGTGCCTGGAGTCGGGGCGGGACAGGGGTGGTGGATACGCAGTATTTT. Amino acids: CAWSRGGTGVVDTQYF.

The chain employs TRBV5-6 and TRBJ1-2; 8 nucleotides align to TRBD1. The CDR3 is 13 amino acids. The V gene's germline CDR1 is SGHDT and CDR2 YYEEEE. V lost 5 bases, J lost 7 bases, and 7 bases stayed unmatched. CDR3 bases: TGTGCCAGCAGTTGGGGTGGGACAGGTGGCTACACCTTC. It specifies CASSWGGTGGYTF.

The genes are TRBV18 and TRBJ2-7, with 12 bases matching TRBD2. This CDR3 region has 16 residues. Germline CDR1 KGHSH, CDR2 LQKENI. The V segment lost 3 bases and the J segment 3 bases; nucleotides outside the gene matches: 6. The CDR3, as DNA: TGTGCCAGCTCACCGGGGTCGGGACTAGCGGGCTACGAGCAGTACTTC. Translated: CASSPGSGLAGYEQYF.

The chain is built from TRBV10-3 and TRBJ1-5; D is unresolved. This CDR3 is 15 amino acids long. Trimming left V 1 base short and J 1 base short, with 8 bases between. Germline CDR1 ENHRY, CDR2 SYGVKD. DNA of the CDR3: TGTGCCATCAGTGAGTTCCTCCCCAGCAATCAGCCCCAGCATTTT. Translating it yields CAISEFLPSNQPQHF.

This clone has at least ten counts. The chain is built from TRBV28 and TRBJ2-2; 8 nucleotides agree with TRBD1. Germline V CDR1 and CDR2: MDHEN, SYDVKM. The CDR3 loop spans 15 amino acids. Trimming at V came to 7 bases and at J to 4 bases, leaving 8 bases not matched to a gene. In DNA form, the CDR3 reads TGTGCCAGCAAGCCCAGGGGGCGAGGCACCGGGGAGCTGTTTTTT. Translating it yields CASKPRGRGTGELFF.

The chain has TRBV10-2 and TRBJ2-3; D may be TRBD2 (6 bases). Between the trimmed V and J ends, which lost 2 bases and 7 bases, there was a span of 13 bases. From germline, CDR1 is WSHSY and CDR2 SAAADI. This CDR3 is 14 amino acids long. The DNA of the CDR3 is TGCGCCAGCAGTGAGCTAGCGTCGGGAAATACGCAGTATTTT. Translating it yields CASSELASGNTQYF.

The chain has TRBV4-1 and TRBJ2-1; 12 nucleotides agree with TRBD2. From germline, CDR1 is MGHRA and CDR2 YSYEKL. The CDR3 length is 16 residues. V was pared by 2 bases and J by 4 bases, with 3 bases of the junction left unmatched. CDR3 in DNA: TGCGCCAGCAGCCAATCTCTAGCGGGAGGGTACAATGAGCAGTTCTTC. It codes for CASSQSLAGGYNEQFF.

The genes are TRBV2 and TRBJ1-2, with unresolved D. V lost 4 bases and J 7 bases, leaving 16 bases between the germline ends. Germline V gives CDR1 SNHLY, CDR2 FYNNEI. The CDR3 covers 14 residues. CDR3 sequence: CASSVIAGIFGYTF. The CDR3 DNA follows: TGTGCCAGCAGTGTAATTGCGGGGATTTTTGGCTACACCTTC.

The rearrangement links TRBV18 to TRBJ1-5, with D perhaps TRBD1 (6 bases). Germline CDR1 and CDR2: KGHSH and LQKENI. With 3 bases removed from V and 5 bases from J, the gap between germline ends came to 14 bases. The CDR3 is made up of 15 amino acids. The CDR3 nucleotides read TGTGCCAGCTCACCGAACACAGGGTCGGATCAGCCCCAGCATTTT. This translates into CASSPNTGSDQPQHF.

The gene calls are TRBV5-1 and TRBJ2-4; D possibly corresponds to TRBD1 (5 bases). Germline V CDR1 and CDR2: SGHRS, YFSETQ. V was cut by 1 base and J by 0 bases, with 5 bases left in between. The CDR3 is 14 amino acids. The CDR3, as DNA: TGCGCCAGCAGCTTGCAGGGAGCCAAAAACATTCAGTACTTC. The encoded protein is CASSLQGAKNIQYF.

As concerns this clone: A much larger clone is a single base away; this may be a read error. Other DNA sequences in the sample encode the same CDR3. This chain uses TRBV5-1 with TRBJ1-5; a possible D gene is TRBD1 (6 bases). The germline V and J ends were trimmed by 0 bases and 7 bases, with 23 bases remaining between them. Germline CDR1 SGHRS, CDR2 YFSETQ. This CDR3 is 18 amino acids long. CDR3 sequence (DNA): TGCGCCAGCAGCTTGGCTGGCCGTCCGGGACACCGGGTCCAGCCCCAGCATTTT. Translated, it gives CASSLAGRPGHRVQPQHF. Combining the CDR3 with reference TRBV5-1 and TRBJ1-5 gives the whole variable domain KAGVTQTPRYLIKTRGQQVTLSCSPISGHRSVSWYQQTPGQGLQFLFEYFSETQRNKGNFPGRFSGRQFSNSRSEMNVSTLELGDSALYLCASSLAGRPGHRVQPQHFGDGTRLSIL.

The rearrangement links TRBV30 to TRBJ2-5; D is unclear. CDR1 GTSNPN and CDR2 SVGIG come from the germline V gene (reference sequence). Trimming removed 1 base from V and 3 bases from J, with 15 bases in between. The CDR3 spans 15 residues. The CDR3 reads CAWSGYAPPEETQYF. The CDR3 DNA reads TGTGCCTGGAGTGGTTATGCCCCGCCCGAAGAGACCCAGTACTTC.

This clone has more than one count but fewer than ten. The chain joins TRBV19 to TRBJ2-5; D remains ambiguous. The DNA end favors TRBJ2-7, so the J call may be wrong. The CDR3 covers 15 residues. CDR1 and CDR2 from the germline V gene are LNHDA and SQIVND (reference sequence). The CDR3 bases are TGTGCCAGTAGTAGCCGAAGCGCATCCTCCTACGAGCAGTACTTC. It translates to CASSSRSASSYEQYF.